This T cell receptor (beta chain) was identified in a study of CD8+ T cells in alopecia areata. After isolation, RNA underwent reverse transcription to generate cDNA as the sequencing template. Only in-frame clones appear in the TCRdb table, and some are missing; sequencing was by immunoSEQ multiplex PCR. The table has fewer than 250,000 clones, roughly two fifths seen once; the top ten hold 0.4% to 0.55%. Germline V gene data show CDR1 as SGHRS and CDR2 as YFSETQ. This CDR3 has 15 amino acids. Trimming removed 5 bases at V and 0 bases at J, with 12 bases between. The study, taken as a whole, reports: Greater clonality was observed in lesional scalp samples, especially alopecia totalis/universalis, versus normal scalp. Under tofacitinib, fewer expanded CD8+ clones appeared among the top 100 scalp clones. Numerous expanded lesional clones remained in scalp and blood during tofacitinib.

Treatment meaning: oral pan-JAK inhibitor, 5-10 mg twice daily. As part of sample collection, lesional scalp punch biopsies and peripheral blood were taken from alopecia areata patients. Only one count was recorded for this clone. Its target is unknown. The receptor comes from a human donor with alopecia areata. This chain joins TRBV5-1 and TRBJ2-4, with a weak D call TRBD1 (6 bases). Sequencing was performed on CD4+ T cells sorted from blood, taken at approximately week 30, from a patient treated with tofacitinib. In DNA, the CDR3 is TGCGCCAGCAGACAGGGATATGAAGCCAAAAACATTCAGTACTTC. It translates to CASRQGYEAKNIQYF.